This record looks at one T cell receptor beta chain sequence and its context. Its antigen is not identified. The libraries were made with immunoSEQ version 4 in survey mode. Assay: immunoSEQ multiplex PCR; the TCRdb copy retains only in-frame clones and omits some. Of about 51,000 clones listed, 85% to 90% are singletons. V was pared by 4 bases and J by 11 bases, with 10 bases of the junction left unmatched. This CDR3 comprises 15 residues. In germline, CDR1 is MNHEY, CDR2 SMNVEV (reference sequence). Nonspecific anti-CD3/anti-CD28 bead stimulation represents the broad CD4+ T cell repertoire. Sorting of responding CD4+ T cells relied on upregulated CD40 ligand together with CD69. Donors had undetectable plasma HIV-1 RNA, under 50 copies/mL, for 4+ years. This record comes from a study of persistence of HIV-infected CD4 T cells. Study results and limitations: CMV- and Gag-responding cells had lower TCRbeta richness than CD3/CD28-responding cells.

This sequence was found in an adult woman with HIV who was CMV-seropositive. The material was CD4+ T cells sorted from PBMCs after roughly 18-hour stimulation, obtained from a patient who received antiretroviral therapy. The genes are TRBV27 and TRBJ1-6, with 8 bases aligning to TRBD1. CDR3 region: CASSSPAGGYPPLHF. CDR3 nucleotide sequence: TGTGCCAGCAGTTCCCCCGCAGGGGGCTATCCACCCCTCCACTTT.